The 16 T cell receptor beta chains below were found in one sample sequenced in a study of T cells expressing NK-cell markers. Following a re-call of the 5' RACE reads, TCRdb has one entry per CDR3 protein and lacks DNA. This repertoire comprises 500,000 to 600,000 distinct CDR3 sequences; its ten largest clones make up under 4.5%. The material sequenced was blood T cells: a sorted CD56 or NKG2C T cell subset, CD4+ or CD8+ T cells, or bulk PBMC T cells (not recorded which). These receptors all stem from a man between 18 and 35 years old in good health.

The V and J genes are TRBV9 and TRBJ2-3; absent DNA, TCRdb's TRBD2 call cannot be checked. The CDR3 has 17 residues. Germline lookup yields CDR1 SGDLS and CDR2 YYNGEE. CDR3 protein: CASSGTWGGSPTDTQYF.

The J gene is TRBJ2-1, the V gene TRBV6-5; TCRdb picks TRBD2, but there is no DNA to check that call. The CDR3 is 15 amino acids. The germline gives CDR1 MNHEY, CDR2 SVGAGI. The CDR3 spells CASSWEGGSYNEQFF.

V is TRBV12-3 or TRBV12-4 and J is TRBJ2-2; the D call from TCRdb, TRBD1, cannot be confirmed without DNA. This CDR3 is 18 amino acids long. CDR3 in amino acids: CASSFLVYRAAETGELFF.

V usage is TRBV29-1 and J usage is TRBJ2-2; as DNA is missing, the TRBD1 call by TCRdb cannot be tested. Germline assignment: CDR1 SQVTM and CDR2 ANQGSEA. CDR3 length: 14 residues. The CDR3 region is CSVRQGRDTGELFF.

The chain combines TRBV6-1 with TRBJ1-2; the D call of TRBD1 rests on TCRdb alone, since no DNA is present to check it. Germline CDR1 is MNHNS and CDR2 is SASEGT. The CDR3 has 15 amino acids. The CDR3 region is CASTSGQRTSYGYTF.

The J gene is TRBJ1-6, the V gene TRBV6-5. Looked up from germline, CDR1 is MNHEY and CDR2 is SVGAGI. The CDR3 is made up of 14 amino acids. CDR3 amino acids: CASSYKQSYSPLHF.

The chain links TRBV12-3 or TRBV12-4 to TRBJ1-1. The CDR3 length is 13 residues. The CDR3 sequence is CASTETMNTEAFF.

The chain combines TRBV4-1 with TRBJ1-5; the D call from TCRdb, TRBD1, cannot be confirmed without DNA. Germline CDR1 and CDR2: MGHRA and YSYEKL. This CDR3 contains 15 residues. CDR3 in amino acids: CASSQDRGQGQPQHF.

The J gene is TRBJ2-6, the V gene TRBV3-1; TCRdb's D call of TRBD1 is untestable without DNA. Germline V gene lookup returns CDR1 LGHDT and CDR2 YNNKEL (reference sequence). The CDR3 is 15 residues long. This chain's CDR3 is CASSPREVGANVLTF.

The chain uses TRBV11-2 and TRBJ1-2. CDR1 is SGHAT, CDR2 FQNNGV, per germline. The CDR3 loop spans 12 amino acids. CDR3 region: CASRSSINGYTF.

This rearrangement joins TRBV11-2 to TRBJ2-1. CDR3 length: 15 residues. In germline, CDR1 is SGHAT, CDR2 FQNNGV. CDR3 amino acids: CASNDRNGVDNEQFF.

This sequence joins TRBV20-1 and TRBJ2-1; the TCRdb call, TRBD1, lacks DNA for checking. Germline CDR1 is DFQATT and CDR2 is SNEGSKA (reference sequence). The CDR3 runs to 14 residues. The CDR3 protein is CSARGHTPYNEQFF.

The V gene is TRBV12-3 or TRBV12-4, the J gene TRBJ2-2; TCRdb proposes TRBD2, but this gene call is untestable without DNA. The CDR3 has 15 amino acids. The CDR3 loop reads CASRWTSGSTGELFF.

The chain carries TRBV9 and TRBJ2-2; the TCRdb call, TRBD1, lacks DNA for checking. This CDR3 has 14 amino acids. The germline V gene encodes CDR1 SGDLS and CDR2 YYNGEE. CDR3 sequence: CASSGGQGAGELFF. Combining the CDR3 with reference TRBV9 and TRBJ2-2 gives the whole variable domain DSGVTQTPKHLITATGQRVTLRCSPRSGDLSVYWYQQSLDQGLQFLIQYYNGEERAKGNILERFSAQQFPDLHSELNLSSLELGDSALYFCASSGGQGAGELFFGEGSRLTVL.

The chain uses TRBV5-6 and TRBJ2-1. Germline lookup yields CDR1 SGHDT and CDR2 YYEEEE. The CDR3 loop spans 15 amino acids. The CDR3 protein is CASSWTSGLGNEQFF.

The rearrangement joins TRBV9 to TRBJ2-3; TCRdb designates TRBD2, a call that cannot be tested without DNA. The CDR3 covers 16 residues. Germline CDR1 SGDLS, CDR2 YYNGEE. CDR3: CASSAGLAGVADTQYF.